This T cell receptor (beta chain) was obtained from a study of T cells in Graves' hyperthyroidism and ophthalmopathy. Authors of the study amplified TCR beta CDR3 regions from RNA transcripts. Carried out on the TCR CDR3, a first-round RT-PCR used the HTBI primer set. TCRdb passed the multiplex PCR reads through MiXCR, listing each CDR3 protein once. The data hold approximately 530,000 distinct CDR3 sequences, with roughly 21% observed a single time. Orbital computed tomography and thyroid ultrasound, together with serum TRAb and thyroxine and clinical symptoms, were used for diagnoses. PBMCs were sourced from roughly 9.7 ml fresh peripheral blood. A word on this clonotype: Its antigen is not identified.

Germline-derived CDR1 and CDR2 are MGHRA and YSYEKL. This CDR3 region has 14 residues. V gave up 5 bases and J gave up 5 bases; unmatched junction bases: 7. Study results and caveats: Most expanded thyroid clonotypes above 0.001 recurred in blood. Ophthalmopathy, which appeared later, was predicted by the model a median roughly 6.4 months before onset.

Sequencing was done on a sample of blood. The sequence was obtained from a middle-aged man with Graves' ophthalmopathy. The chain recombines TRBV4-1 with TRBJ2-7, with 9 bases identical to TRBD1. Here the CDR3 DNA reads TGCGCCAGCAGCTACCGACAGGGGGACAACGAGCAGTACTTC. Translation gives CASSYRQGDNEQYF.